This entry is about one TCR beta chain. What it recognizes is unknown. CDR1 and CDR2 from the germline V gene are WNHNN and SYGVQD (reference sequence). The CDR3 is made up of 13 amino acids. After removal of 6 bases from V and 3 bases from J, the junction contained 3 bases not matched to a gene. These data originate in a study of cytomegalovirus exposure and HLA in healthy donors. This PCR relied on a set of 60 Vbeta primers and 13 Jbeta primers. Using immunoSEQ multiplex PCR, the repertoire was profiled, and TCRdb retains in-frame clones only, with some absent. The sample holds approximately 88,000 clones; approximately 80% are singletons and the top ten take around 2%. Findings and limits, study-wide: A later analysis linked 15,000 to 20,000 TCR beta sequences to HLA alleles at 0.05 false discovery rate. Most TCRs appeared rarely, but some public TCRs recurred in many donors. As a later analysis showed, a missense DCLRE1C variant was linked to trimming of TCR beta V- and J-genes.

The sequenced sample was PBMCs. The receptor was isolated from a man aged 18-30 years in good health and CMV-seronegative. This chain links TRBV10-1 with TRBJ1-2; 8 bases agree with TRBD1. CDR3 amino acids: CASSPGQDYGYTF. Here the CDR3 DNA reads TGCGCCAGCAGCCCGGGACAGGACTATGGCTACACCTTC.